These T cell receptor beta chains were read from a single sample in a study of PD-1 blockade in classical Hodgkin lymphoma. The table came from immunoSEQ multiplex PCR; TCRdb's copy has only in-frame clones and leaves some out. Among tens of thousands of clones, 75% to 90% were seen once, and the ten largest hold about 15%. The sequencing used peripheral blood mononuclear cells (PBMCs), collected at baseline. These TCRs come from a human donor with classical Hodgkin lymphoma. The CDR3 runs from the conserved cysteine through the conserved F or W.

j_call,v_call,cdr3_aa
TRBJ2-5,TRBV29-1,CSVEDRVKHF
TRBJ2-5,TRBV25-1,CASTEWSGRETQYF
TRBJ2-7,TRBV4-1,CASSQTLDSAPYEQYF
TRBJ2-1,TRBV7-9,CASRWEYNEQFF
TRBJ2-7,TRBV10-3,CAIREWKFGTEQYF
TRBJ2-3,TRBV4-2,CASSFASGGTDTQYF
TRBJ1-3,TRBV15,CATSREQISGNTIYF
TRBJ1-5,TRBV30,CAWGMGKDQPQHF
TRBJ1-1,TRBV5-6,CASSRRGPLWTEAFF
TRBJ1-4,TRBV4-1,CASSQEKQRNERTKLFF
TRBJ2-3,TRBV27,CASNLAGGWTDTQYF
TRBJ1-3,TRBV2,CASRSGRSGNTIYF
TRBJ1-5,TRBV28,CASSERGQPQHF
TRBJ2-5,TRBV7-7,CASSPGGGETQYF
TRBJ2-3,TRBV30,CAWTGGAGITDTQYF
TRBJ1-2,TRBV2,CASSAPYGYTF
TRBJ2-7,TRBV9,CASSVGQRGSPYEQYF
TRBJ1-2,TRBV4-1,CASSQDYSLPVYGYTF
TRBJ1-1,TRBV27,CASSPLQGARTEAFF
TRBJ2-7,TRBV2,CASSTPGQVLREQYF
TRBJ1-4,TRBV7-2,CASRRGGNEKLFF
TRBJ1-1,TRBV5-1,CASSLGHMNTEAFF
TRBJ2-3,TRBV15,CATSPTSTDTQYF
TRBJ2-3,TRBV5-8,CASSLFKGHTDTQYF
TRBJ2-3,TRBV6-6,CASSYSTGGLTDTQYF
TRBJ2-1,TRBV6-5,CASSYLGRYNEQFF
TRBJ2-7,TRBV6-1,CASSGADRISYEQYF
TRBJ1-3,TRBV6-5,CASRPWVAGNTIYF
TRBJ2-1,TRBV30,CAWLWGGRRYNEQFF
TRBJ1-1,TRBV6-5,CATQSYRYGGTEAFF
TRBJ1-2,TRBV27,CASKFGVGGGAGVDGYTF
TRBJ2-1,TRBV4-1,CASSQEGLAYNEQFF
TRBJ2-7,TRBV6-1,CASRREGFYEQYF
TRBJ1-2,TRBV4-1,CASSQPGQGIAGRYGYTF
TRBJ1-2,TRBV7-3,CASSLIGGDGYTF
TRBJ2-3,TRBV27,CATQTGPDTQYF
TRBJ2-2,TRBV7-2,CASSLLVSYTGELFF
TRBJ2-3,TRBV29-1,CSVREMATDTQYF
TRBJ1-6,TRBV2,CASSEESSYNSPLHF
TRBJ2-7,TRBV4-1,CASSQEFQPYGEQYF
TRBJ2-1,TRBV19,CASSIPRAGGRDEQFF
TRBJ1-1,TRBV10-3,CAISESSFWTEAFF
TRBJ2-7,TRBV15,CATSRFPRTSGYEQYF
TRBJ1-3,TRBV5-4,CASSLDAGGTGNTIYF
TRBJ1-4,TRBV19,CASSIGGGVAHVFATNEKLFF
TRBJ1-2,TRBV5-6,CASSLADRAYGYTF
TRBJ2-3,TRBV4-1,CASSQDSGYTDTQYF
TRBJ2-7,TRBV19,CASSIVRGRPEEQYF
TRBJ1-2,TRBV11-2,CASSLDRRGQAHF
TRBJ2-7,TRBV19,CASSLPGVEQYF
TRBJ2-5,TRBV11-3,CASSFGSRREETQYF
TRBJ2-7,TRBV18,CASSPPTGNEQYF
TRBJ1-1,TRBV2,CASSPEAFDTEAFF
TRBJ2-3,TRBV19,CASSIGPGLGTDTQYF